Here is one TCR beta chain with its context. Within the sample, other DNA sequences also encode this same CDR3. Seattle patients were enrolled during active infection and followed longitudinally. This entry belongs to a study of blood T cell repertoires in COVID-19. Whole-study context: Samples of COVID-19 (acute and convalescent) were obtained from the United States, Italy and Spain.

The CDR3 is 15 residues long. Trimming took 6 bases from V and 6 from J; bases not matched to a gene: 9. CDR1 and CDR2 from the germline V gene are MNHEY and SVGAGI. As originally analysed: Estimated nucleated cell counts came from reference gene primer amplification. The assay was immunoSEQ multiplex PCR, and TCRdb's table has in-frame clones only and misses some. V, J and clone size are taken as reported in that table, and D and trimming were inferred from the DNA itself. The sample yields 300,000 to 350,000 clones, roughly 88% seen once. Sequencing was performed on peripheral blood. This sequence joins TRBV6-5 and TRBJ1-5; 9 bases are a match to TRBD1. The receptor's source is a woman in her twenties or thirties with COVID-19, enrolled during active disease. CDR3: CASSRTGGAGQPQHF. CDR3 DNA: TGTGCCAGCAGCCGTACAGGGGGCGCGGGTCAGCCCCAGCATTTT.